Each of the 25 T cell receptor beta chains below was sequenced from the same sample in a study of beta chain features in type 1 diabetes. Study-wide points: Moderate yet significant TCRB CDR3 shortening was seen in Type 1 diabetes patients in all four CD4+ subsets.

All of the isolated RNA was reverse transcribed, so expressed TCRB transcripts were sequenced. Only in-frame clones appear in the TCRdb table, and some are missing; sequencing was by immunoSEQ multiplex PCR. The sample yields over 650,000 clones, around 15% seen once. The antigens of these receptors remain unknown. Sequencing was done on a sample of naive CD4+ T cells from blood. These receptor sequences come from a man aged 18 to 30 with type 1 diabetes.

In its sample, this clone was seen a few times. The gene calls are TRBV2 and TRBJ1-3; the D gene is possibly TRBD1 (5 bases). The CDR3 consists of 15 residues. V was clipped by 6 bases and J by 4 bases, with 16 bases between them. Germline V gene sequence: CDR1 SNHLY, CDR2 FYNNEI. The CDR3 DNA follows: TGTGCCAGCAGAGCCCTTTGGGGGTCAGGAAACACCATATATTTT. Amino acids: CASRALWGSGNTIYF. Complete variable domain (other parts from reference TRBV2 and TRBJ1-3): EPEVTQTPSHQVTQMGQEVILRCVPISNHLYFYWYRQILGQKVEFLVSFYNNEISEKSEIFDDQFSVERPDGSNFTLKIRSTKLEDSAMYFCASRALWGSGNTIYFGEGSWLTVV.

This clone occurred a few times. V and J are TRBV30 and TRBJ2-7, with TRBD1 matching 11 bases. The germline CDR1 and CDR2 sequences are GTSNPN and SVGIG (reference sequence). Trimming at V came to 4 bases and at J to 4 bases, leaving 6 bases not matched to a gene. The CDR3 has 14 amino acids. In nucleotides, the CDR3 is TGTGCCTGGAAAGGACAGGGGGCTCAATACGAGCAGTACTTC. Protein sequence: CAWKGQGAQYEQYF.

This clone appeared a few times. The rearrangement links TRBV9 to TRBJ2-3; maybe TRBD1 (7 bases). Trimming cost V 7 bases and J 2 bases, with 11 bases left between them. Germline CDR1 SGDLS, CDR2 YYNGEE. The CDR3 length is 13 residues. The CDR3 DNA reads TGTGCCAGCCGGAGGGGGCCCACAGATACGCAGTATTTT. As protein: CASRRGPTDTQYF.

This clone was counted only a few times. Other DNA sequences from this sample encode an identical CDR3 as well. The chain uses TRBV28 and TRBJ2-7, with D tentatively TRBD2 (5 bases). The CDR3 is made up of 12 amino acids. Trimming shortened V by 3 bases and J by 3 bases, and 6 bases separated the two germline ends. Germline CDR1 reads MDHEN; CDR2 reads SYDVKM. This CDR3 is CASSLSGYEQYF. The CDR3 DNA follows: TGTGCCAGCAGTTTGAGCGGCTACGAGCAGTACTTC. The entire variable domain, with the rest obtained from reference TRBV28 and TRBJ2-7, is as follows: DVKVTQSSRYLVKRTGEKVFLECVQDMDHENMFWYRQDPGLGLRLIYFSYDVKMKEKGDIPEGYSVSREKKERFSLILESASTNQTSMYLCASSLSGYEQYFGPGTRLTVT.

This clone has just a few counts. The sample carries other DNA sequences with the same CDR3. The V and J genes are TRBV29-1 and TRBJ2-2; a weak D match, TRBD2 (5 bases). This CDR3 region has 12 residues. Germline V CDR1 and CDR2: SQVTM, ANQGSEA. The ends were cut back, 6 bases at V and 1 base at J, with 6 bases in the middle. The CDR3 nucleotides read TGCAGCGTCGGAGGGAACACCGGGGAGCTGTTTTTT. Protein sequence: CSVGGNTGELFF.

This CDR3 reads CASSLPRGESTEAFF. CDR3 nucleotides: TGTGCCAGCAGCTTACCCAGGGGGGAGAGCACTGAAGCTTTCTTT. This chain links TRBV7-9 with TRBJ1-1, with 7 nucleotides matching TRBD1. The J segment lost 4 bases and the V segment lost 2 bases, leaving 7 bases of the junction unmatched. The germline V gene encodes CDR1 SEHNR and CDR2 FQNEAQ (reference sequence). The CDR3 extends over 15 amino acids.

The V and J genes are TRBV7-2 and TRBJ1-2; D may be TRBD1 (6 bases). The CDR3 runs 13 residues. Trimming removed 5 bases at V and 7 bases at J, with 14 bases between. CDR1 is SGHTA and CDR2 is FQGNSA in the germline V gene. DNA of the CDR3: TGTGCCAGCAGCCCATTACAGGGACTTGGCTACACCTTC. Translated: CASSPLQGLGYTF. Using reference TRBV7-2 and TRBJ1-2 for the parts outside the CDR3, the full variable domain is GAGVSQSPSNKVTEKGKDVELRCDPISGHTALYWYRQSLGQGLEFLIYFQGNSAPDKSGLPSDRFSAERTGGSVSTLTIQRTQQEDSAVYLCASSPLQGLGYTFGSGTRLTVV.

In DNA, the CDR3 is TGCGCCAGCAGCGGTGAGGGGACAGGGGTCTTCTTCTATGGCTACACCTTC. Its protein is CASSGEGTGVFFYGYTF. This rearrangement joins TRBV5-1 to TRBJ1-2, with TRBD1 matching over 10 bases. Per germline, CDR1 SGHRS and CDR2 YFSETQ. The CDR3 runs to 17 residues. J gave up 4 bases and V 4 bases, and 13 bases lay outside the gene matches. The complete variable domain, with remaining parts taken from reference TRBV5-1 and TRBJ1-2, reads KAGVTQTPRYLIKTRGQQVTLSCSPISGHRSVSWYQQTPGQGLQFLFEYFSETQRNKGNFPGRFSGRQFSNSRSEMNVSTLELGDSALYLCASSGEGTGVFFYGYTFGSGTRLTVV.

The chain links TRBV5-4 to TRBJ2-1; 12 bases are shared with TRBD1. CDR3 length: 15 residues. The germline V gene encodes CDR1 SGHNT and CDR2 YYREEE (reference sequence). Trimming removed 6 bases from V and 6 bases from J; junction bases left unmatched: 7. CDR3 sequence: CASIPGQGAINEQFF. DNA of the CDR3: TGTGCCAGCATACCGGGACAGGGGGCGATCAATGAGCAGTTCTTC.

The J gene is TRBJ2-1, the V gene TRBV7-8; TRBD1 matches at 7 bases. The length of the CDR3 is 16 residues. Trimming removed 1 base from V and 6 bases from J; junction bases left unmatched: 9. Germline CDR1 and CDR2: SGHVS and FQNEAQ. This CDR3 reads CASSLGRSQGVNEQFF. CDR3 bases: TGTGCCAGCAGCTTAGGGAGGTCGCAGGGGGTCAATGAGCAGTTCTTC.

This sequence joins TRBV30 and TRBJ2-5, with a possible D match to TRBD1 (5 bases). The tail of the sequence fits TRBJ2-7 better, so the J call may be wrong. CDR3 size: 14 residues. Germline CDR1 is GTSNPN and CDR2 is SVGIG (reference sequence). The CDR3, as DNA: TGTGCCTGGAGTGTACCCCAGGGATCCTACGAGCAGTACTTC. Translating gives CAWSVPQGSYEQYF.

Only a few counts were recorded for this clone. The chain uses TRBV30 and TRBJ2-1; D gene unclear. Between the trimmed V and J ends, which lost 8 bases and 13 bases, there was a span of 21 bases. Germline values: CDR1 GTSNPN, CDR2 SVGIG (reference sequence). The CDR3 runs 12 residues. DNA of the CDR3: TGTGCCAGCCGCGGTGGCGATCTGAGACAGTTCTTC. Amino acid sequence: CASRGGDLRQFF.

This clone appeared a few times. J is TRBJ1-1 and V is TRBV5-1; weak D call: TRBD1 (5 bases). The V gene lost 3 bases and the J gene lost 1 base, with 10 bases spanning the gap. The CDR3 sequence is 14 residues long. In germline, CDR1 is SGHRS, CDR2 YFSETQ. CDR3: CASSYGTTNTEAFF. Written as DNA, the CDR3 is TGCGCCAGCAGCTATGGGACGACGAACACTGAAGCTTTCTTT.

This clone has a handful of counts. This rearrangement joins TRBV2 to TRBJ2-7; D is unresolved. The CDR3 length is 15 residues. Germline CDR1 and CDR2: SNHLY and FYNNEI. Trimming pared 2 bases from V and 0 bases from J, leaving 11 bases between. CDR3: CASSELVTHSYEQYF. The CDR3 bases are TGTGCCAGCAGTGAACTGGTAACTCACTCCTACGAGCAGTACTTC.

The chain combines TRBV7-9 with TRBJ2-7; the D gene could be TRBD1 or TRBD2 (5 bases each). Between the trimmed V and J ends, which lost 2 bases and 1 base, there was a span of 15 bases. The CDR3 extends over 16 amino acids. The germline V gene encodes CDR1 SEHNR and CDR2 FQNEAQ (reference sequence). The CDR3 region is CASSLIGTVRSYEQYF. The CDR3 coding sequence is TGTGCCAGCAGCTTAATTGGGACGGTCCGTTCCTACGAGCAGTACTTC.

CDR3 region: CASSLAPDTEAFF. CDR3 DNA: TGTGCCAGCAGCTTGGCTCCGGACACTGAAGCTTTCTTT. This sequence joins TRBV5-4 and TRBJ1-1, with D unclear. In germline, CDR1 is SGHNT, CDR2 YYREEE (reference sequence). The V and J ends lost 0 bases and 3 bases respectively, with 6 bases between them. This CDR3 has 13 amino acids.

This clone was counted only a few times. This chain uses TRBV15 with TRBJ1-4; no reliable D call. The V end was cut by 0 bases, the J end by 0 bases, with 8 bases between. The CDR3 length is 16 residues. Germline lookup yields CDR1 LNHNV and CDR2 YYDKDF (reference sequence). The DNA for the CDR3 is TGTGCCACCAGCAGAGATAGCACAGCAACTAATGAAAAACTGTTTTTT. Translated, it gives CATSRDSTATNEKLFF.

The chain recombines TRBV30 with TRBJ2-2; D is uncertain. This CDR3 comprises 14 residues. CDR1 and CDR2 (germline): GTSNPN, SVGIG (reference sequence). The V end lost 3 bases, the J end lost 4 bases, and 12 bases lay between the germline ends. CDR3 nucleotide sequence: TGTGCCTGGAGAATCAAGGGAAGCACCGGGGAGCTGTTTTTT. This translates into CAWRIKGSTGELFF.

As concerns this clone: The junction differs from germline at one of its ends, possibly a read error. The chain has TRBV7-7 and TRBJ2-3; no clear D. CDR1 SSHAT and CDR2 FNYEAQ come from the germline V gene (reference sequence). The CDR3 sequence is 13 residues long. The CDR3 sequence: CASSLDVRDTQYF. The CDR3 nucleotides are TGTGCTAGCAGCTTAGATGTCAGAGATACGCAGTATTTT. The variable domain in full, completed from reference TRBV7-7 and TRBJ2-3, reads GAGVSQSPRYKVTKRGQDVTLRCDPISSHATLYWYQQALGQGPEFLTYFNYEAQPDKSGLPSDRFSAERPEGSISTLTIQRTEQRDSAMYRCASSLDVRDTQYFGPGTRLTVL.

This clone was recorded a few times. The gene calls are TRBV7-9 and TRBJ2-3; 7 bases fit TRBD2. Trimming removed 2 bases from V and 0 bases from J; junction bases left unmatched: 8. Germline CDR1 and CDR2: SEHNR and FQNEAQ (reference sequence). CDR3 length: 17 amino acids. The CDR3 DNA reads TGTGCCAGCAGCTTATCTCGCCATAGCGGGAGCACAGATACGCAGTATTTT. Its protein is CASSLSRHSGSTDTQYF.

A few counts support this clone. V and J are TRBV7-2 and TRBJ2-5, with D possibly being TRBD2 (5 bases). CDR3 length equals 13 residues. Per germline, CDR1 SGHTA and CDR2 FQGNSA. Between the trimmed V and J ends, which lost 3 bases and 3 bases, there was a span of 8 bases. This CDR3 reads CASSFAGKETQYF. CDR3 coding DNA: TGTGCCAGCAGCTTCGCGGGCAAAGAGACCCAGTACTTC.

The CDR3 DNA reads as TGTGCCACCAGCAGAGAGGGAAAGTGGTACGAGCAGTACTTC. It is translated as CATSREGKWYEQYF. The chain employs TRBV15 and TRBJ2-7; D uncertain. Trimming shortened V by 0 bases and J by 4 bases, and 10 bases separated the two germline ends. The CDR3 length is 14 residues. CDR1 is LNHNV, CDR2 YYDKDF, per germline (reference sequence).

The chain recombines TRBV30 with TRBJ2-2, with no clear D. V gave up 3 bases and J gave up 7 bases, with 6 bases separating them. The CDR3 contains 11 residues. CDR1 and CDR2 (germline): GTSNPN, SVGIG (reference sequence). CDR3 DNA: TGTGCCTGGAGGGGCTTCGGGGAGCTGTTTTTT. Amino acid sequence: CAWRGFGELFF.

A few counts support this clone. The rearrangement links TRBV7-8 to TRBJ2-7, with D possibly TRBD2 on 5 matching bases. The V gene lost 1 base and the J gene lost 0 bases, with 10 bases spanning the gap. Germline V lookup: CDR1 SGHVS, CDR2 FQNEAQ. CDR3 size: 15 residues. CDR3 nucleotides: TGTGCCAGCAGCTTAGTGGTGAGGGCCTCCTACGAGCAGTACTTC. It translates to CASSLVVRASYEQYF.

The chain uses TRBV15 and TRBJ1-1, with D unresolved. From germline, CDR1 is LNHNV and CDR2 YYDKDF (reference sequence). V lost 2 bases and J 0 bases, leaving 13 bases between the germline ends. This CDR3 is 16 amino acids long. This CDR3 reads CATSRNQINLNTEAFF. The CDR3 bases are TGTGCCACCAGCAGAAATCAAATAAATCTGAACACTGAAGCTTTCTTT.